Listed below are T cell receptor beta chains from one sample, sequenced in a study of blood T cell repertoires in COVID-19. Measured with immunoSEQ multiplex PCR; TCRdb has only the in-frame clones, and not every one. The sample carries around 340,000 clones, around four fifths recorded once. Sequenced input: peripheral blood. These receptors came from a man aged 30 to 39 with active or convalescent COVID-19. The CDR3 runs from the conserved cysteine through the conserved F or W. A D gene is named only where the DNA matches it firmly. Clone size is stated in some rows and not others, as once, few, many or a class when expanded.

.,TRBV4-1,TRBJ2-3,once,CASSQVFSGTFTDTQYF,TGCGCCAGCAGCCAAGTGTTCTCGGGGACTTTCACAGATACGCAGTATTTT
.,TRBV21-1,TRBJ1-5,few,CAKINQPQHF,TGTGCCAAAATAAATCAGCCCCAGCATTTT
.,TRBV15,TRBJ1-5,.,CATSHQGGGNQPQHF,TGTGCCACCAGCCACCAGGGAGGGGGCAATCAGCCCCAGCATTTT
.,TRBV30,TRBJ1-3,.,CAWRTGLQTGNTIYF,TGTGCCTGGAGAACAGGGCTTCAAACAGGAAACACCATATATTTT
.,TRBV6-2/TRBV6-3,TRBJ2-3,.,CASSQLRLGPDTQYF,TGTGCCAGCAGTCAACTTCGCTTGGGGCCAGATACGCAGTATTTT
.,TRBV7-3,TRBJ2-1,.,CASSLDNYEQFF,TGTGCCAGCAGCTTAGACAATTATGAGCAGTTCTTC
.,TRBV3-1/TRBV3-2,TRBJ2-3,.,CASSQVGGKARDTQYF,TGTGCCAGCAGCCAAGTCGGCGGAAAGGCGAGGGATACGCAGTATTTT
TRBD1,TRBV6-2/TRBV6-3,TRBJ2-1,.,CASSYYRGAYNEQFF,TGTGCCAGCAGTTACTACAGGGGCGCCTACAATGAGCAGTTCTTC
TRBD2,TRBV28,TRBJ2-1,.,CASSPTGTSSFGSYNEQFF,TGTGCCAGCAGTCCTACCGGGACTAGTTCCTTCGGCTCCTACAATGAGCAGTTCTTC
.,TRBV21-1,TRBJ2-2,once,CASLPPPSESNTGELFF,TGTGCCAGTCTCCCCCCCCCTAGCGAATCGAACACCGGGGAGCTGTTTTTT
.,TRBV6-2/TRBV6-3,TRBJ2-2,.,CASSSYKVPGKTIHTGELFF,TGTGCCAGCAGTTCCTACAAGGTCCCAGGGAAAACAATTCACACCGGGGAGCTGTTTTTT
.,TRBV21-1,TRBJ1-4,once,CASRVSEGCEKLFF,TGTGCCAGCAGGGTCTCGGAGGGTTGTGAAAAACTGTTTTTT
.,TRBV12-5,TRBJ1-6,few,CASGPDRVLFHF,TGTGCTAGTGGTCCCGACCGGGTCCTTTTTCACTTT
TRBD2,TRBV11-2,TRBJ2-5,.,CASSLGITGGQETQYF,TGTGCCAGCAGCTTAGGAATAACGGGGGGCCAAGAGACCCAGTACTTC
TRBD1,TRBV29-1,TRBJ2-1,.,CSVGGQGREQFF,TGCAGCGTAGGGGGACAGGGAAGAGAGCAGTTCTTC
.,TRBV7-9,TRBJ2-7,.,CASSLQGYEQYF,TGTGCCAGCAGCTTACAGGGCTACGAGCAGTACTTC
TRBD1,TRBV5-6,TRBJ2-7,.,CASSWTGGAYEQYF,TGTGCCAGCAGCTGGACAGGGGGCGCGTACGAGCAGTACTTC
.,TRBV6-1,TRBJ1-1,.,CASSEALGAVITEAFF,TGTGCCAGCAGTGAAGCGCTTGGGGCAGTTATAACTGAAGCTTTCTTT
TRBD2,TRBV18,TRBJ2-1,.,CASSPRWTSGSGEQFF,TGTGCCAGCTCACCACGGTGGACTAGCGGGAGTGGTGAGCAGTTCTTC
.,TRBV4-3,TRBJ1-2,.,CASSQDVGGLGGYTF,TGCGCCAGCAGCCAAGATGTCGGGGGGTTGGGTGGCTACACCTTC
.,TRBV2,TRBJ2-4,few,CASSEVGAGSPQNIQYF,TGTGCCAGCAGTGAAGTCGGGGCGGGATCGCCTCAAAACATTCAGTACTTC
.,TRBV10-3,TRBJ1-6,.,CAIGGQGNNSPLHF,TGTGCCATCGGTGGCCAGGGGAATAATTCACCCCTCCACTTT
TRBD1,TRBV5-1,TRBJ1-1,.,CASRPTGGRTEAFF,TGCGCCAGCAGGCCAACAGGGGGCAGGACTGAAGCTTTCTTT
.,TRBV15,TRBJ1-1,.,CATSRGGEGWRTEAFF,TGTGCCACCAGCAGAGGGGGGGAGGGCTGGAGGACTGAAGCTTTCTTT
.,TRBV6-2/TRBV6-3,TRBJ1-1,.,CASSEPFLLDRDEAFF,TGTGCCAGCAGCGAACCATTCCTCTTGGACAGAGATGAAGCTTTCTTT
TRBD2,TRBV7-2,TRBJ2-7,.,CASRSPGTRSEQYF,TGTGCCAGCAGGTCCCCCGGGACTAGGAGCGAGCAGTACTTC
.,TRBV11-3,TRBJ2-5,.,CASSLETPETQYF,TGTGCCAGCAGCTTAGAAACACCAGAGACCCAGTACTTC
TRBD2,TRBV9,TRBJ2-7,.,CASSVASSASGYEQYF,TGTGCCAGCAGCGTAGCTAGTTCGGCTAGCGGCTACGAGCAGTACTTC
TRBD2,TRBV6-2/TRBV6-3,TRBJ2-3,.,CASSYGAGGTDTQYF,TGTGCCAGCAGTTATGGCGCGGGGGGCACAGATACGCAGTATTTT
TRBD2,TRBV6-4,TRBJ2-1,.,CASSGTSGRAGYNEQFF,TGTGCCAGCTCCGGGACTAGCGGGAGGGCGGGGTACAATGAGCAGTTCTTC
TRBD1,TRBV19,TRBJ2-7,.,CASMGQQASEQYF,TGTGCCAGTATGGGACAGCAGGCGTCCGAGCAGTACTTC
.,TRBV14,TRBJ2-7,.,CASSREESYEQYF,TGTGCCAGCAGCCGGGAGGAATCCTACGAGCAGTACTTC
.,TRBV11-3,TRBJ2-1,.,CASSPGRGLSYNEQFF,TGTGCCAGCAGCCCGGGTCGGGGGTTGTCCTACAATGAGCAGTTCTTC
.,TRBV30,TRBJ2-1,.,CALRIDSRGEQFF,TGTGCCTTACGTATAGACTCTCGGGGGGAGCAGTTCTTC
TRBD1,TRBV5-5,TRBJ1-1,.,CASSPRTGVTEAFF,TGTGCCAGCAGCCCGAGGACAGGTGTCACTGAAGCTTTCTTT
TRBD2,TRBV7-2,TRBJ2-1,.,CASSPRGSGRASRNEQFF,TGTGCCAGCAGCCCTCGTGGTAGCGGGAGGGCCTCTAGGAATGAGCAGTTCTTC
.,TRBV28,TRBJ2-2,once,CASSYAGAGTGELFF,TGTGCCAGCAGTTATGCGGGGGCGGGTACCGGGGAGCTGTTTTTT
.,TRBV2,TRBJ2-7,once,CASSGGLLSYEQYF,TGTGCCAGCAGTGGAGGACTGTTGTCCTACGAGCAGTACTTC
.,TRBV24-1,TRBJ2-7,.,CATSDSGALYEQYF,TGTGCCACCAGTGACTCAGGGGCCCTCTACGAGCAGTACTTC
.,TRBV11-2,TRBJ1-6,.,CASSLGRGLSSPLHF,TGTGCCAGCAGCTTAGGGCGGGGACTCTCTTCACCCCTCCACTTT
.,TRBV3-1/TRBV3-2,TRBJ1-2,.,CASSSSGGGDYTF,TGTGCCAGCAGCTCTAGTGGGGGGGGCGACTACACCTTC
.,TRBV4-3,TRBJ1-4,.,CASSQGRRPIEKLFF,TGCGCCAGCAGCCAAGGTCGGCGGCCAATTGAAAAACTGTTTTTT
TRBD2,TRBV7-3,TRBJ2-1,.,CASSWTSGDNEQFF,TGTGCCAGCAGCTGGACTAGCGGAGACAATGAGCAGTTCTTC
TRBD1,TRBV19,TRBJ2-7,.,CASRPEGTGAGEQYF,TGTGCCAGTAGGCCTGAAGGGACAGGGGCTGGGGAGCAGTACTTC
.,TRBV11-2,TRBJ2-2,.,CASTLPRAETNTGELFF,TGTGCCAGCACCCTACCGAGGGCTGAGACGAACACCGGGGAGCTGTTTTTT
.,TRBV30,TRBJ2-7,.,CAWSADRHYEQYF,TGTGCCTGGAGTGCCGACAGGCACTACGAGCAGTACTTC
TRBD1,TRBV30,TRBJ1-3,.,CAWSVLRQGWVRGNTIYF,TGTGCCTGGAGTGTACTCCGACAGGGATGGGTACGCGGAAACACCATATATTTT
TRBD2,TRBV4-3,TRBJ2-2,.,CASSQDSGGTGELFF,TGCGCCAGCAGCCAAGATAGCGGGGGCACCGGGGAGCTGTTTTTT
.,TRBV30,TRBJ1-6,.,CAWSVLRTHLKGNNSPLHF,TGTGCCTGGAGTGTACTCCGAACCCACCTCAAGGGGAATAATTCACCCCTCCACTTT